Below, 20 T cell receptor beta chains from the same sample are listed, as sequenced in a study of CD8 T cells in Susac syndrome. Reverse transcription of roughly 0.45 to 1 ug RNA was carried out with random hexamers. TCRdb reanalysed the immunoSEQ multiplex PCR reads using MiXCR and keeps one entry per CDR3 protein. The sample has roughly 150,000 distinct CDR3 sequences, about 94% seen once. The sequenced material came from CD8+ T cells from PBMCs. The receptor set was obtained from a human donor with multiple sclerosis.

The chain recombines TRBV12-3 or TRBV12-4 with TRBJ1-5; the D is unclear. Trimming left V 8 bases short and J 0 bases short, with 5 bases between. The CDR3 contains 12 residues. The CDR3 loop reads CASRYSNQPQHF. In DNA, the CDR3 is TGTGCCAGCCGATATAGCAATCAGCCCCAGCATTTT.

The chain combines TRBV9 with TRBJ2-5; D might be TRBD2 (6 bases). This CDR3 comprises 15 residues. Looked up from germline, CDR1 is SGDLS and CDR2 is YYNGEE. Trimming took off 1 base at V and 5 bases at J, with 15 bases between the two ends. This CDR3 is CASSVSGKSGETQYF. The CDR3 bases are TGTGCCAGCAGCGTATCAGGGAAGAGCGGGGAGACCCAGTACTTC.

This clonotype was found once. The rearrangement uses TRBV29-1 and TRBJ2-7; D not certain. Trimming left V 5 bases short and J 2 bases short, with 10 bases between. The germline V gene encodes CDR1 SQVTM and CDR2 ANQGSEA. The length of the CDR3 is 12 residues. CDR3 in DNA: TGCAGCGTTCGCACCCTAGCCTACGAGCAGTACTTC. Translation gives CSVRTLAYEQYF.

As DNA, the CDR3 is TGTGCCAGCAGCTTATTAGCGGACTCCTACAATGAGCAGTTCTTC. The encoded protein is CASSLLADSYNEQFF. The chain employs TRBV7-8 and TRBJ2-1, with D possibly being TRBD2 (6 bases). The V gene lost 2 bases and the J gene lost 0 bases, with 8 bases spanning the gap. From germline, CDR1 is SGHVS and CDR2 FQNEAQ. This CDR3 comprises 15 residues.

This chain links TRBV7-6 with TRBJ1-1; D is perhaps TRBD1 (6 bases). CDR1 is SGHVS and CDR2 is FNYEAQ in the germline V gene. The CDR3 is made up of 17 amino acids. V lost 0 bases to trimming and J lost 1 base, with 15 bases between them. The CDR3 region has the DNA TGTGCCAGCAGCTTAGCGGGCGCAGGGGAGAGGAACACTGAAGCTTTCTTT. Its translation is CASSLAGAGERNTEAFF.

The chain carries TRBV29-1 and TRBJ2-7; a weak D match, TRBD1 (5 bases). Germline-derived CDR1 and CDR2 are SQVTM and ANQGSEA. This CDR3 has 14 amino acids. V shed 5 bases and J shed 2 bases, with 16 bases lying between them. The chain's CDR3 is CSVHLTDKPYEQYF. The DNA for the CDR3 is TGCAGCGTTCACCTAACGGACAAACCCTACGAGCAGTACTTC.

The J gene is TRBJ2-1, the V gene TRBV29-1, with 7 bases that match TRBD1. The junction had 40 bases not matched to a gene; V was cut back by 6 bases and J by 11 bases. CDR3 length: 22 residues. The germline CDR1 and CDR2 sequences are SQVTM and ANQGSEA. The CDR3 bases are TGCAGCGTCCGACCCCTGACAGGGTCGAGGGACACCTATCCCGATGTGGGTCCGAAGCAGTTCTTC. It is translated as CSVRPLTGSRDTYPDVGPKQFF.

This chain links TRBV13 with TRBJ1-1, with D hard to call. Germline lookup yields CDR1 PRHDT and CDR2 FYEKMQ (reference sequence). V lost 5 bases, J lost 5 bases, and 12 bases lay in between. This CDR3 has 13 amino acids. The CDR3 DNA reads TGTGCCAGCAGCGGAATCTGGGCTACTGAAGCTTTCTTT. This translates into CASSGIWATEAFF.

CDR3 bases: TGTGCCAGCAGACACAGGGAAGGGAGCCAGTACTTC. It codes for CASRHREGSQYF. V is TRBV12-3 or TRBV12-4 and J is TRBJ2-5; D might be TRBD1 (6 bases). This CDR3 is 12 amino acids long. V was pared by 6 bases and J by 10 bases, with 15 bases between.

The gene calls are TRBV27 and TRBJ1-2; 8 bases map to TRBD1. From germline, CDR1 is MNHEY and CDR2 SMNVEV (reference sequence). Germline trimming cut 5 bases from V and 5 bases from J; bases unmatched to any gene: 7. The CDR3 totals 14 residues. Here the CDR3 reads CASSPRTGHYGYTF. The CDR3 bases are TGTGCCAGCAGTCCCCGGACAGGGCATTATGGCTACACCTTC.

The rearrangement links TRBV30 to TRBJ2-7, with D hard to call. The ends were cut back, 0 bases at V and 2 bases at J, with 8 bases in the middle. Germline V gene data show CDR1 as GTSNPN and CDR2 as SVGIG (reference sequence). The CDR3 runs 13 residues. The DNA for the CDR3 is TGTGCCTGGAGTGTACGAACAGCCTACGAGCAGTACTTC. As protein: CAWSVRTAYEQYF.

The chain combines TRBV19 with TRBJ2-1, with TRBD1 matching over 8 bases. Losses at the gene ends were 5 bases for V and 7 bases for J; bases not matched to a gene: 10. The CDR3 sequence is 15 residues long. Germline assignment: CDR1 LNHDA and CDR2 SQIVND (reference sequence). The CDR3 region has the DNA TGTGCCAGTAGTCCCAGGGGGCAGACTATGAATGAGCAGTTCTTC. It specifies CASSPRGQTMNEQFF.

The V call is TRBV27, the J call TRBJ2-1, with D perhaps matching TRBD2 (6 bases). Trimming took 7 bases from V and 7 from J, leaving 14 bases between them. Germline loops: CDR1 MNHEY, CDR2 SMNVEV (reference sequence). This CDR3 region has 13 residues. CDR3 bases: TGTGCCAGCACCGAGGCAGGGAGGAATGAGCAGTTCTTC. Translating gives CASTEAGRNEQFF.

The J gene is TRBJ1-2, the V gene TRBV29-1, with D hard to call. The CDR3 runs 12 residues. Germline CDR1 reads SQVTM; CDR2 reads ANQGSEA. V was pared by 8 bases and J by 6 bases, with 16 bases between. The CDR3 spells CSIQSRFDGYTF. In DNA form, the CDR3 reads TGCAGCATACAATCGAGGTTCGATGGCTACACCTTC.

The chain recombines TRBV27 with TRBJ1-2, with D uncertain. Trimming pared 1 base from V and 0 bases from J, leaving 9 bases between. The V gene's germline CDR1 is MNHEY and CDR2 SMNVEV (reference sequence). The CDR3 sequence is 15 residues long. CDR3 sequence: CASSLYAGANYGYTF. In DNA, the CDR3 is TGTGCCAGCAGTTTATATGCTGGGGCTAACTATGGCTACACCTTC.

CDR3 DNA: TGTGCCAGCAGTGACCGGAGGACAACGTCGTACAATGAGCAGTTCTTC. As protein: CASSDRRTTSYNEQFF. This chain links TRBV6-1 with TRBJ2-1, with D perhaps given as TRBD1 or TRBD2 (5 bases each). Trimming removed 3 bases at V and 4 bases at J, with 16 bases between. Germline assignment: CDR1 MNHNS and CDR2 SASEGT. The CDR3 is 16 residues long.

CDR3: CASSQELDFGYEQYF. The CDR3 DNA is TGCGCCAGCAGCCAAGAATTAGACTTCGGGTACGAGCAGTACTTC. The V gene is TRBV4-1, the J gene TRBJ2-7; D ambiguous. The CDR3 is 15 amino acids. V was pared by 0 bases and J by 4 bases, with 13 bases between. Germline V gene sequence: CDR1 MGHRA, CDR2 YSYEKL.

The gene calls are TRBV13 and TRBJ2-7, with a possible D match to TRBD1 (6 bases). The CDR3 spans 17 residues. The V end was cut by 1 base, the J end by 0 bases, with 16 bases between. CDR1 and CDR2 (germline): PRHDT, FYEKMQ (reference sequence). The CDR3 DNA reads as TGTGCCAGCAGCTTAGCGACAGGCCTGCCTAACTCCTACGAGCAGTACTTC. Amino acids: CASSLATGLPNSYEQYF.

This rearrangement joins TRBV14 to TRBJ1-5; D is undetermined. This CDR3 is 12 amino acids long. Germline V gene data show CDR1 as SGHDN and CDR2 as FVKESK. The V gene lost 1 base and the J gene lost 6 bases, with 4 bases spanning the gap. The CDR3 protein is CASSQAGQPQHF. CDR3 DNA sequence: TGTGCCAGCAGCCAAGCGGGTCAGCCCCAGCATTTT.

The chain combines TRBV7-6 with TRBJ1-1; a possible D gene is TRBD1 (5 bases). The V end lost 5 bases, the J end lost 3 bases, and 16 bases lay between the germline ends. This CDR3 has 15 amino acids. Looked up from germline, CDR1 is SGHVS and CDR2 is FNYEAQ. CDR3 in amino acids: CASSVRTVGDTEAFF. The CDR3, as DNA: TGTGCCAGCAGCGTTAGGACGGTGGGGGACACTGAAGCTTTCTTT.